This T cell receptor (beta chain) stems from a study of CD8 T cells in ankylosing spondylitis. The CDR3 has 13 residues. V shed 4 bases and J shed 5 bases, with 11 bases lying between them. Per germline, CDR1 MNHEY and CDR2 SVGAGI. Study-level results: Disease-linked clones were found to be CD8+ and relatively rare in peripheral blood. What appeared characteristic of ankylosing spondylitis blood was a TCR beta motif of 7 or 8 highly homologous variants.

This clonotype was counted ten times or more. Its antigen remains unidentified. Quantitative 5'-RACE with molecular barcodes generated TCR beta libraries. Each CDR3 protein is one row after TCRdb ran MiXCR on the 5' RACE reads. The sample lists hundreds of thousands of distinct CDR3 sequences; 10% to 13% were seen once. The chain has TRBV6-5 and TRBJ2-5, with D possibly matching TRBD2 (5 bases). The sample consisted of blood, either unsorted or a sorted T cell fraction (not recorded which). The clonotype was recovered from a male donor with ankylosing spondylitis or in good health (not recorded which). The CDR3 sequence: CASSWKLDETQYF. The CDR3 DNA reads TGTGCCAGCAGTTGGAAACTAGACGAGACCCAGTACTTC.